These T cell receptor beta chains were read from a single sample in a study of blood T cell repertoires in COVID-19. This table comes from immunoSEQ multiplex PCR, and its TCRdb copy is limited to in-frame clones, with some not included. The sample lists roughly 150,000 clones; about 83% were seen once. Sequencing used peripheral blood. Source of these receptors: a human donor in a cohort sampled during active COVID-19. Each CDR3 is given with its conserved first and last residue. The D gene is left open where the match is weak. The size field is filled for only some rows; it gives once, few, many or a size class.

j_gene	v_gene	d_gene	abundance	CDR3aa	CDR3nt
TRBJ2-4	TRBV27	TRBD1	.	CASSLLGGRGNIQYF	TGTGCCAGCAGTCTACTAGGGGGCCGGGGAAACATTCAGTACTTC
TRBJ1-3	TRBV20-1	.	once	CSASPGAGNTIYF	TGCAGTGCTAGTCCGGGAGCTGGAAACACCATATATTTT
TRBJ2-3	TRBV9	.	.	CASSGLADTQYF	TGTGCCAGCAGCGGGTTAGCTGATACGCAGTATTTT
TRBJ1-1	TRBV6-5	TRBD1	.	CASSYVGQGGWAEAFF	TGTGCCAGCAGTTACGTCGGACAGGGGGGGTGGGCTGAAGCTTTCTTT
TRBJ1-2	TRBV9	.	.	CASSVVPGGRGYTF	TGTGCCAGCAGCGTAGTACCGGGGGGCCGTGGCTACACCTTC
TRBJ2-2	TRBV11-3	TRBD2	.	CASSWSGKNTGELFF	TGTGCCAGCAGCTGGAGCGGGAAGAACACCGGGGAGCTGTTTTTT
TRBJ2-2	TRBV6-5	.	.	CASSYPGGRTSGELFF	TGTGCCAGCAGTTACCCCGGCGGGCGCACCTCCGGGGAGCTGTTTTTT
TRBJ1-1	TRBV5-1	.	.	CASSLDGVMNTEAFF	TGCGCCAGCAGCTTGGACGGGGTAATGAACACTGAAGCTTTCTTT
TRBJ1-4	TRBV28	.	.	CASSSYHQGATGEKLFF	TGTGCCAGCAGTTCTTACCACCAAGGGGCGACGGGTGAAAAACTGTTTTTT
TRBJ2-1	TRBV10-1	TRBD2	.	CATSRTSNEQFF	TGCGCCACCTCCCGGACTAGCAATGAGCAGTTCTTC
TRBJ2-1	TRBV5-1	.	.	CASSFYRYNEQFF	TGCGCCAGCAGCTTCTACAGATACAATGAGCAGTTCTTC
TRBJ2-7	TRBV7-9	TRBD1	once	CASSSSETGALYEQYF	TGTGCCAGCAGCTCCTCCGAGACAGGGGCTTTATACGAGCAGTACTTC
TRBJ1-2	TRBV10-1	TRBD1	.	CASSELRGQVSCWGYTF	TGCGCCAGCAGTGAGCTTCGAGGACAGGTCTCATGCTGGGGCTACACCTTC
TRBJ1-4	TRBV27	.	.	CASVQGPTNEKLFF	TGTGCCAGTGTTCAGGGGCCAACTAATGAAAAACTGTTTTTT
TRBJ2-7	TRBV19	TRBD1	few	CASSIRGQGYEQYF	TGTGCCAGTAGTATCCGTGGACAGGGCTACGAGCAGTACTTC
TRBJ2-1	TRBV6-6	TRBD1	.	CASRHLGGSSYNEQFF	TGTGCCAGTCGACACTTAGGGGGCAGCTCCTACAATGAGCAGTTCTTC
TRBJ1-2	TRBV29-1	.	.	CSVADTLFDGYTF	TGCAGCGTTGCTGACACCCTTTTCGATGGCTACACCTTC
TRBJ1-4	TRBV30	.	.	CAWSLGGGFNEKLFF	TGTGCCTGGAGTCTCGGGGGGGGTTTTAATGAAAAACTGTTTTTT
TRBJ1-3	TRBV30	.	once	CAWLVSGQNSGNTIYF	TGTGCCTGGTTAGTTTCGGGTCAGAACTCTGGAAACACCATATATTTT
TRBJ2-1	TRBV10-3	.	.	CAIAAVAEYNEQFF	TGTGCCATCGCCGCAGTAGCGGAGTACAATGAGCAGTTCTTC
TRBJ2-7	TRBV9	TRBD2	once	CASSVGASGIYEQYF	TGTGCCAGCAGCGTAGGTGCTAGCGGGATTTACGAGCAGTACTTC
TRBJ1-4	TRBV5-1	.	.	CASSSQGFDEKLFF	TGCGCCAGCAGCTCTCAGGGGTTCGATGAAAAACTGTTTTTT
TRBJ2-3	TRBV29-1	TRBD2	.	CSARRLAGLGPRGQYF	TGCAGCGCCAGAAGGTTAGCGGGACTGGGGCCTAGGGGGCAGTATTTT
TRBJ2-3	TRBV2	.	.	CASRDNLRTDTQYF	TGTGCCAGCAGGGACAACCTTCGCACAGATACGCAGTATTTT
TRBJ1-2	TRBV28	.	.	CASSSRSGVHGYTF	TGTGCCAGCAGTTCCCGATCAGGTGTCCATGGCTACACCTTC
TRBJ2-5	TRBV3-1/TRBV3-2	TRBD2	.	CASSQGPPGGDPQETQYF	TGTGCCAGCAGCCAAGGGCCCCCGGGGGGGGATCCACAAGAGACCCAGTACTTC
TRBJ1-2	TRBV4-2	.	.	CASSQETQLNYGYTF	TGTGCCAGCAGCCAAGAGACACAGCTTAACTATGGCTACACCTTC
TRBJ2-7	TRBV20-1	.	.	CSARDLDLQYF	TGCAGTGCTAGAGATCTGGACTTGCAGTACTTC
TRBJ1-6	TRBV19	TRBD1	.	CASSTQGIVNSPLHF	TGTGCCAGTAGTACACAGGGGATAGTTAATTCACCCCTCCACTTT